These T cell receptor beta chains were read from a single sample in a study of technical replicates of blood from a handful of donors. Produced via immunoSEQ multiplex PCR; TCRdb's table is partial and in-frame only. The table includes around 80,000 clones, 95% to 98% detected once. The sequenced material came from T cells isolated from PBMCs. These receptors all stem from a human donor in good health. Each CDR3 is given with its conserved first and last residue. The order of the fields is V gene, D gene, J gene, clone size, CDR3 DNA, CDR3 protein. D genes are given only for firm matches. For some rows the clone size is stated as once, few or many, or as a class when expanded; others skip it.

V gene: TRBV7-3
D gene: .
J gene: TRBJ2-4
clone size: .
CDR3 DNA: TGTGCCAGCAGGGAAGGAGGATCCATTCAGTACTTC
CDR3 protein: CASREGGSIQYF

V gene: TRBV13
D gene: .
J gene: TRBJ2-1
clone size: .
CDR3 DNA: TGTGCCAGCAGGACTCTAGCGCGTGAGCAGTTCTTC
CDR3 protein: CASRTLAREQFF

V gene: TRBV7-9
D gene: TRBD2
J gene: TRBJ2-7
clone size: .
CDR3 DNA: TGTGCCAGCAGCCGGACTAGCGGGAGGTGGGACGAGCAGTACTTC
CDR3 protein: CASSRTSGRWDEQYF

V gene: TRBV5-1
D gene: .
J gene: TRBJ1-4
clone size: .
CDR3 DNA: TGCGCCAGCAGCGCGGGGACCGTTGCAACTAATGAAAAACTGTTTTTT
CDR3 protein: CASSAGTVATNEKLFF

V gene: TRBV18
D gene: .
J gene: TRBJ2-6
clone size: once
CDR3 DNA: TGTGCCAGCTCGCCCATAGGGGGTCGGGCAACCTCTGGGGCCAACGTCCTGACTTTC
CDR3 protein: CASSPIGGRATSGANVLTF

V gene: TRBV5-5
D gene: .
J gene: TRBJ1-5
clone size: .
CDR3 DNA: TGTGCCAGCAGCCTAGGGGCGGGCAATCAGCCCCAGCATTTT
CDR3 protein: CASSLGAGNQPQHF

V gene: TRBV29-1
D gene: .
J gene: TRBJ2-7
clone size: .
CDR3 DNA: TGCAGCGTTGAATTGTGGGGGCAAGCGGACGAGCAGTACTTC
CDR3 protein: CSVELWGQADEQYF

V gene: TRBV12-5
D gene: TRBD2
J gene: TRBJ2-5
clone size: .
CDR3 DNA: TGTGCTAGTGGTTTGGGGGGTAGCGGGCCCCAAGAGACCCAGTACTTC
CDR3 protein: CASGLGGSGPQETQYF

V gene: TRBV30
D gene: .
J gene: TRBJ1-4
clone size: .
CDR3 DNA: TGTGCCTGGAGGACACAGGGAATTTTGGAAAAACTGTTTTTT
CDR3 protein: CAWRTQGILEKLFF

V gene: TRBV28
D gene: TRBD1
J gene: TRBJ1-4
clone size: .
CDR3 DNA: TGTGCCAGCAGTTTACCGCCGGGACAGGAGGGAGAAAAACTGTTTTTT
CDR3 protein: CASSLPPGQEGEKLFF

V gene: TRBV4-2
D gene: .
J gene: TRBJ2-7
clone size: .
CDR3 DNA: TGTGCCAGCAGCCAAGGCGGGACCGTCTACGAGCAGTACTTC
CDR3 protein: CASSQGGTVYEQYF

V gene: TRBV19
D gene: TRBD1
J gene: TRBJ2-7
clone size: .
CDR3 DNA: TGTGCCAGTAGGGGACAGGGGACTTCGATTTACGAGCAGTACTTC
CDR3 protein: CASRGQGTSIYEQYF

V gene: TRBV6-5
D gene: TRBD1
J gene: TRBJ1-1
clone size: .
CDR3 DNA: TGTGCCAGCAGTTACCTCGGACAGGGGCCCACTGAAGCTTTCTTT
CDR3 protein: CASSYLGQGPTEAFF

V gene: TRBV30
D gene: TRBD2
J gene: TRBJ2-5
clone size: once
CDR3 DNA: TGTGCCTGGAGTCACCGACTAGCGGGGAAAGTGGCCCAGTACTTC
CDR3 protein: CAWSHRLAGKVAQYF

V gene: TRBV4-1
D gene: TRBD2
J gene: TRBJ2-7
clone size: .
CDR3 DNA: TGCGCCAGCAGCCAAGCGGTAGGGGAGGGGTCCTACGAGCAGTACTTC
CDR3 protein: CASSQAVGEGSYEQYF

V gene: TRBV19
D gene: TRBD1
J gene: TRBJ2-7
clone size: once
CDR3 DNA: TGTGCCAGTAGTATAGACTGGGACAGGGGTTGTGGGCCGTACGAGCAGTACTTC
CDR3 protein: CASSIDWDRGCGPYEQYF